This TCR beta chain was sequenced for a study of blood T cells in healthy people across ages. Across the whole study: T cells yielded about one barcoded beta molecule per two cells through template switching. Study observations and caveats: Measured against age, TCR beta diversity per million T cells decreased in a roughly linear manner.

A sample-barcoded 5' primer and a J-beta primer mix were used in a second PCR of about 7 to 12 cycles. TCRdb reprocessed the 5' RACE reads with MiXCR, giving one entry per CDR3 protein. The table includes hundreds of thousands of distinct CDR3 sequences, around 24% detected once. A remark on this clonotype: Its antigen remains unknown.

The sample was also reused in another study, on T cells of mothers and their children. That report notes: Reverse transcription into cDNA received all extracted RNA, at approximately 1.5 ug per 15 ul. For each mother, over 9 million TCR beta CDR3 reads were obtained, and for each child, some 3 million.

The TCR sequence derives from a boy aged 5-17 years in good health. Specimen: blood.

The CDR3, as DNA: TGCGCCAGCAGCCAAGAGGCGGGAAAGAACACCGGGGAGCTGTTTTTT. Encoded protein: CASSQEAGKNTGELFF. The chain is built from TRBV4-1 and TRBJ2-2, with D tentatively TRBD2 (6 bases). Germline V gives CDR1 MGHRA, CDR2 YSYEKL. The V gene lost 0 bases and the J gene lost 1 base, with 9 bases spanning the gap. This CDR3 spans 16 amino acids.